This T cell receptor beta chain appears in the sequencing data of a study of cytomegalovirus exposure and HLA in healthy donors. This clone has a handful of counts. Its antigen is not identified. Study-wide findings and caveats: Apart from CMV serostatus, no immune exposure information was available. Specific recognition of CMV antigens was confirmed in vitro for three chains (all CMV-associated). TCR beta sequences numbering around 15,000 were associated with HLA alleles at 0.05 false discovery rate in a later analysis.

With 60 Vbeta and 13 Jbeta primers, the PCR was carried out. Libraries were prepared by immunoSEQ multiplex PCR; TCRdb keeps only in-frame clonotypes and omits some of them. Of some 200,000 clones in the sample, 70% are singletons; the top ten hold about 3%. The CDR3 extends over 11 amino acids. J was trimmed by 11 bases and V by 4 bases; bases with no gene match: 6. CDR1 is SQVTM, CDR2 ANQGSEA, per germline. Sequencing was performed on PBMCs. The TCR sequence derives from a middle-aged man in good health and CMV-seropositive. This chain joins TRBV29-1 and TRBJ1-1; 8 bases map to TRBD1. CDR3 sequence reads: CSVGQGRMAFF. The CDR3 DNA sequence: TGCAGCGTTGGACAGGGGAGGATGGCTTTCTTT. Combining the CDR3 with reference TRBV29-1 and TRBJ1-1 gives the whole variable domain SAVISQKPSRDICQRGTSLTIQCQVDSQVTMMFWYRQQPGQSLTLIATANQGSEATYESGFVIDKFPISRPNLTFSTLTVSNMSPEDSSIYLCSVGQGRMAFFGQGTRLTVV.